The 18 T cell receptor beta chains below were found in one sample sequenced in a study of T cells in Graves' hyperthyroidism and ophthalmopathy. Authors of the study amplified TCR beta CDR3 regions from RNA transcripts. TCR CDR3 regions were first amplified by RT-PCR with HTBI primers. TCRdb reanalysed the multiplex PCR reads using MiXCR and keeps one entry per CDR3 protein. Of about 500,000 distinct CDR3 sequences detected, about 16% appear once; the ten largest clones hold roughly 29%. The source material was blood. The receptors stem from a woman aged 25 to 39 with Graves' ophthalmopathy.

This clonotype was found many times. J is TRBJ2-3 and V is TRBV13; 10 bases agree with TRBD2. After removal of 1 base from V and 1 base from J, the junction contained 2 bases not matched to a gene. Germline V lookup: CDR1 PRHDT, CDR2 FYEKMQ (reference sequence). CDR3 length: 16 residues. CDR3 sequence: CASSLVGTSGTDTQYF. DNA of the CDR3: TGTGCCAGCAGCTTAGTTGGGACTAGCGGCACAGATACGCAGTATTTT.

This chain uses TRBV28 with TRBJ1-2, with unresolved D. V gave up 5 bases and J gave up 2 bases, with 9 bases separating them. CDR1 MDHEN and CDR2 SYDVKM come from the germline V gene. The CDR3 spans 13 residues. This CDR3 is CASSTVTNYGYTF. DNA for the CDR3: TGTGCCAGCAGTACAGTTACCAACTATGGCTACACCTTC.

Only a few counts were recorded for this clonotype. V is TRBV7-9 and J is TRBJ2-7; 10 nucleotides agree with TRBD2. In germline, CDR1 is SEHNR, CDR2 FQNEAQ (reference sequence). CDR3 length: 14 residues. J was trimmed by 4 bases and V by 2 bases; bases with no gene match: 2. The CDR3 sequence is CASSLQAGGYEQYF. The CDR3, as DNA: TGTGCCAGCAGCTTACAAGCGGGAGGGTACGAGCAGTACTTC.

This clonotype was seen a handful of times. The V call is TRBV30, the J call TRBJ2-1, with D possibly matching TRBD2 (6 bases). Germline loops: CDR1 GTSNPN, CDR2 SVGIG (reference sequence). CDR3 length: 16 residues. Trimming removed 1 base at V and 5 bases at J, with 18 bases between. CDR3 sequence: CAWSASFGTVDNEQFF. The CDR3 DNA follows: TGTGCCTGGAGTGCCTCATTCGGGACTGTCGACAATGAGCAGTTCTTC.

This clonotype was detected many times. The genes are TRBV7-2 and TRBJ2-1; D is unresolved. Germline V gene sequence: CDR1 SGHTA, CDR2 FQGNSA. The CDR3 runs to 15 residues. The V and J ends lost 1 base and 0 bases respectively, with 7 bases between them. The DNA for the CDR3 is TGTGCCAGCAGCTTAGATGGCGGCTCCTACAATGAGCAGTTCTTC. Amino acids: CASSLDGGSYNEQFF.

This clonotype was seen many times. The rearrangement uses TRBV30 and TRBJ2-1; D call uncertain. Germline CDR1 is GTSNPN and CDR2 is SVGIG (reference sequence). V lost 1 base and J lost 4, with 5 bases in between. The CDR3 spans 12 residues. The CDR3 region is CAWSGAYNEQFF. The CDR3 DNA reads TGTGCCTGGAGTGGTGCGTACAATGAGCAGTTCTTC.

The chain is built from TRBV29-1 and TRBJ1-5; D may be TRBD1 (5 bases). CDR1 is SQVTM and CDR2 is ANQGSEA in the germline V gene. Trimming took off 6 bases at V and 3 bases at J, with 18 bases between the two ends. This CDR3 region has 15 residues. CDR3 protein: CSVGGGRGVNQPQHF. In DNA, the CDR3 is TGCAGCGTGGGAGGCGGGAGAGGGGTCAATCAGCCCCAGCATTTT.

This clonotype was seen at least ten times. The genes are TRBV11-2 and TRBJ1-3; 7 bases agree with TRBD1. V gave up 3 bases and J gave up 3 bases; unmatched junction bases: 11. The CDR3 contains 17 residues. Per germline, CDR1 SGHAT and CDR2 FQNNGV. CDR3 amino acids: CASSFPQGGGDGNTIYF. CDR3 coding DNA: TGTGCCAGCAGCTTCCCACAGGGAGGGGGCGATGGAAACACCATATATTTT. The variable domain in full, with the rest retrieved from reference TRBV11-2 and TRBJ1-3, is EAGVAQSPRYKIIEKRQSVAFWCNPISGHATLYWYQQILGQGPKLLIQFQNNGVVDDSQLPKDRFSAERLKGVDSTLKIQPAKLEDSAVYLCASSFPQGGGDGNTIYFGEGSWLTVV.

The V call is TRBV4-3, the J call TRBJ2-7; TRBD1 or TRBD2 may be the D gene (5 bases each). V was shortened by 2 bases and J by 2 bases, with 13 bases between the two germline ends. This CDR3 is 15 amino acids long. Germline CDR1 is LGHNA and CDR2 is YSLEER. The CDR3 DNA reads TGCGCCAGCAGCCAATCCGGGACGGATACCTACGAGCAGTACTTC. Its translation is CASSQSGTDTYEQYF.

This clonotype has a count of ten or more. The chain employs TRBV2 and TRBJ2-1, with 11 bases lining up with TRBD2. The length of the CDR3 is 14 residues. Germline CDR1 is SNHLY and CDR2 is FYNNEI. J was trimmed by 7 bases and V by 8 bases; bases with no gene match: 7. CDR3 in amino acids: CASLPPSGRNEQFF. Here the CDR3 DNA reads TGTGCCAGCTTACCCCCTAGCGGGAGGAATGAGCAGTTCTTC.

The sample holds a few counts of this clonotype. The gene calls are TRBV27 and TRBJ2-3, with 7 positions matching TRBD2. Per the germline V gene, CDR1 is MNHEY and CDR2 is SMNVEV (reference sequence). Trimming at V came to 8 bases and at J to 2 bases, leaving 10 bases not matched to a gene. This CDR3 comprises 15 residues. The chain's CDR3 is CASSSTSLITDTQYF. In DNA form, the CDR3 reads TGTGCCAGCTCGTCGACTAGCCTAATCACAGATACGCAGTATTTT.

This clonotype was found many times. The V gene is TRBV28, the J gene TRBJ2-3; 8 bases are shared with TRBD2. The CDR3 consists of 15 residues. CDR1 and CDR2 (germline): MDHEN, SYDVKM. Trimming cost V 7 bases and J 4 bases; bases outside gene matches: 10. The CDR3 loop is CASIKRERVADTQYF. The CDR3 DNA sequence: TGTGCCAGCATTAAGCGGGAGAGGGTGGCAGATACGCAGTATTTT.

This clonotype was seen only a few times. The rearrangement joins TRBV7-9 to TRBJ2-3, with TRBD2 matching over 10 bases. The ends lost 2 bases at V and 3 bases at J; junction bases unmatched: 5. This CDR3 comprises 16 residues. Germline V gene data show CDR1 as SEHNR and CDR2 as FQNEAQ (reference sequence). CDR3 sequence: CASSLLTSGLTDTQYF. The CDR3 region has the DNA TGTGCCAGCAGCTTATTGACTAGCGGGCTGACAGATACGCAGTATTTT.

The chain uses TRBV7-9 and TRBJ1-4; 10 nucleotides align to TRBD1. J lost 6 bases, V lost 5 bases, and 0 bases had no gene match. The germline CDR1 and CDR2 sequences are SEHNR and FQNEAQ (reference sequence). The length of the CDR3 is 13 residues. The CDR3 loop reads CASSGTGDEKLFF. As DNA, the CDR3 is TGTGCCAGCAGCGGGACAGGGGATGAAAAACTGTTTTTT. The full variable domain, in which reference TRBV7-9 and TRBJ1-4 provide the parts outside the CDR3, is DTGVSQNPRHKITKRGQNVTFRCDPISEHNRLYWYRQTLGQGPEFLTYFQNEAQLEKSRLLSDRFSAERPKGSFSTLEIQRTEQGDSAMYLCASSGTGDEKLFFGSGTQLSVL.

This clonotype occurred many times. The V call is TRBV2, the J call TRBJ1-4, with unresolved D. This CDR3 spans 15 amino acids. Germline CDR1 is SNHLY and CDR2 is FYNNEI. The V and J ends lost 3 bases and 3 bases respectively, with 11 bases between them. The CDR3 loop is CASSDDGVANEKLFF. The CDR3 nucleotides read TGTGCCAGCAGTGATGACGGGGTGGCTAATGAAAAACTGTTTTTT.

V gene TRBV29-1 combines with J gene TRBJ2-7, with TRBD1 matching over 7 bases. Trimming at V came to 6 bases and at J to 0 bases, leaving 8 bases not matched to a gene. Germline V gives CDR1 SQVTM, CDR2 ANQGSEA. CDR3 length: 14 residues. In nucleotides, the CDR3 is TGCAGCGTGGATGGACAGGACAGCTCCTACGAGCAGTACTTC. This translates into CSVDGQDSSYEQYF.

Notes on this clonotype: One base away lies a much larger clone, so this may be a sequencing read error. This rearrangement joins TRBV4-1 to TRBJ2-7, with 7 bases identical to TRBD2. The germline CDR1 and CDR2 sequences are MGHRA and YSYEKL. The CDR3 runs 15 residues. DNA for the CDR3: TGCGCCGGCAGGATCGACTTGGCTAGCGGTTACGAGCAGTACTTC. This sequence encodes CAGRIDLASGYEQYF.

The genes are TRBV9 and TRBJ2-3; 11 bases line up with TRBD2. From germline, CDR1 is SGDLS and CDR2 YYNGEE. V lost 4 bases and J lost 4; bases outside the gene matches: 5. This CDR3 contains 15 residues. CDR3 nucleotides: TGTGCCAGCAGCTCAATAGCGGGAGGGGCAGATACGCAGTATTTT. Translating gives CASSSIAGGADTQYF.